Below, 8 T cell receptor beta chains from the same sample are listed, as sequenced in a study of blood T cells in healthy people across ages. A J-beta primer mix and a sample-barcoded 5' primer were used in a second PCR of roughly 7 to 12 cycles. Using its own MiXCR run on the 5' RACE reads, TCRdb lists one record per CDR3 protein. The table includes about 510,000 distinct CDR3 sequences, about 25% detected once. The sample also formed part of further work on T cells of mothers and their children.

The specimen was blood. Receptors originate from a boy aged 2 to 10 in good health.

A few counts support this clonotype. The CDR3 DNA sequence: TGCGCCAGCAGCCAAGTATCTAGTTGGACAGGGTCGCGCGAAAAACTGTTTTTT. Its translation: CASSQVSSWTGSREKLFF. The chain joins TRBV4-1 to TRBJ1-4; TRBD1 matches 8 bases. CDR1 is MGHRA and CDR2 is YSYEKL in the germline V gene. The junction had 15 bases not matched to a gene; V was cut back by 1 base and J by 8 bases. CDR3 length: 18 residues.

This clonotype was seen a handful of times. The gene calls are TRBV7-9 and TRBJ2-3; TRBD2 matches at 11 bases. In germline, CDR1 is SEHNR, CDR2 FQNEAQ (reference sequence). This CDR3 is 17 amino acids long. Losses at the gene ends were 6 bases for V and 0 bases for J; bases not matched to a gene: 8. For the CDR3, the DNA is TGTGCCAGCAGTTCACTAGCGGGGGCTGGGAGCACAGATACGCAGTATTTT. It yields the protein CASSSLAGAGSTDTQYF.

In its sample, this clonotype was seen a few times. This chain connects TRBV7-2 to TRBJ2-3; 8 bases are a match to TRBD2. The V gene end was trimmed by 5 bases and the J gene end by 2 bases; junction bases not matched to a gene: 9. Germline CDR1 SGHTA, CDR2 FQGNSA. The CDR3 covers 16 residues. CDR3 in DNA: TGTGCCAGCAGCCCCGGGGGGGGGAGGCCCACAGATACGCAGTATTTT. Translation: CASSPGGGRPTDTQYF.

The chain couples TRBV7-2 to TRBJ1-3; a weak D match, TRBD1 (6 bases). The CDR3 is 16 amino acids. CDR1 is SGHTA, CDR2 FQGNSA, per germline. Trimming stripped 3 bases from V and 2 bases from J, with 14 bases between. The DNA for the CDR3 is TGTGCCAGCAGCTTCAGAGCAGGGGAGGCTGGAAACACCATATATTTT. Protein sequence: CASSFRAGEAGNTIYF.

DNA of the CDR3: TGCAGCGTTAGTAGCGGGAGAGTGGATGAGCAGTTCTTC. It translates to CSVSSGRVDEQFF. The chain employs TRBV29-1 and TRBJ2-1; 9 bases match TRBD2. The J segment lost 8 bases and the V segment lost 5 bases, leaving 7 bases of the junction unmatched. In germline, CDR1 is SQVTM, CDR2 ANQGSEA. There are 13 residues in the CDR3.

The chain carries TRBV28 and TRBJ1-2, with 7 bases lining up with TRBD1. The germline V gene encodes CDR1 MDHEN and CDR2 SYDVKM. V lost 5 bases to trimming and J lost 4 bases; unmatched junction nucleotides: 16. CDR3 size: 17 residues. For the CDR3, the DNA is TGTGCCAGCAGTGAAGGACAGGCGATTCTCCGGGGCTATGGCTACACCTTC. This gives the protein CASSEGQAILRGYGYTF.

This clonotype was picked up a small number of times. This chain links TRBV10-3 with TRBJ1-2; maybe TRBD1 (6 bases). This CDR3 region has 12 residues. The V and J ends lost 8 bases and 7 bases respectively, with 14 bases between them. CDR1 is ENHRY and CDR2 is SYGVKD in the germline V gene. The CDR3 is CAILRQDGGYTF. The DNA for the CDR3 is TGTGCCATCTTGCGACAGGATGGTGGCTACACCTTC.

The sample holds one count of this clonotype. The rearrangement joins TRBV29-1 to TRBJ2-2; no firm D call. V was trimmed by 7 bases and J by 2 bases, leaving 14 bases between them. The CDR3 length is 14 residues. Germline CDR1 reads SQVTM; CDR2 reads ANQGSEA. This chain's CDR3 is CSASSTGNTGELFF. CDR3 nucleotides: TGCAGCGCCTCGTCAACCGGAAACACCGGGGAGCTGTTTTTT.